A single sample is the source of the 20 T cell receptor beta chains below, sequenced in a study of T-cell reconstitution after alpha-beta-depleted transplantation in children. TCRbeta library preparation incorporated unique molecular identifiers. One entry per CDR3 protein, called by TCRdb with MiXCR from the PCR reads. The sample has just over 70,000 distinct CDR3 sequences, 7.3% seen once; the top ten hold approximately 2.4%. The source was PBMCs from the stem cell graft donor, collected from the stem cell graft. These receptors originate from a human donor who donated a stem cell graft to a child with acute lymphoblastic leukemia.

In this sample, this clonotype turned up many times. CDR3 protein: CASSLQGRGMNTEAFF. The CDR3 bases are TGTGCCAGCAGCCTACAGGGGAGGGGCATGAACACTGAAGCTTTCTTT. The rearrangement links TRBV7-3 to TRBJ1-1, with 7 bases aligning to TRBD1. Trimming cost V 5 bases and J 0 bases; bases outside gene matches: 9. This CDR3 comprises 16 residues. Germline V CDR1 and CDR2: SGHTA, FQGTGA.

This clonotype was observed a handful of times. CDR3 region: CASSRRLDYGYTF. DNA for the CDR3: TGTGCCAGCAGCCGCCGGCTGGACTATGGCTACACCTTC. This rearrangement joins TRBV7-9 to TRBJ1-2, with D hard to call. The CDR3 has 13 residues. The V and J ends lost 5 bases and 3 bases respectively, with 10 bases between them. CDR1 is SEHNR and CDR2 is FQNEAQ in the germline V gene (reference sequence).

This clonotype was detected ten times or more. This chain joins TRBV5-1 and TRBJ1-4, with D hard to call. The CDR3 loop spans 13 amino acids. Germline V gives CDR1 SGHRS, CDR2 YFSETQ. With 0 bases removed from V and 5 bases from J, the gap between germline ends came to 5 bases. CDR3 sequence reads: CASSLDGNEKLFF. As DNA, the CDR3 is TGCGCCAGCAGCTTGGACGGGAATGAAAAACTGTTTTTT. Full variable domain (missing parts from reference TRBV5-1 and TRBJ1-4): KAGVTQTPRYLIKTRGQQVTLSCSPISGHRSVSWYQQTPGQGLQFLFEYFSETQRNKGNFPGRFSGRQFSNSRSEMNVSTLELGDSALYLCASSLDGNEKLFFGSGTQLSVL.

This clonotype was seen ten or more times. The chain combines TRBV27 with TRBJ1-6; weak D call: TRBD1 (5 bases). CDR3 length equals 15 residues. CDR1 and CDR2 from the germline V gene are MNHEY and SMNVEV (reference sequence). V gave up 2 bases and J gave up 3 bases, with 8 bases separating them. CDR3 bases: TGTGCCAGCAGTTTACGGGGCTACTATAATTCACCCCTCCACTTT. Translating it yields CASSLRGYYNSPLHF.

There are many counts of this clonotype. The rearrangement uses TRBV27 and TRBJ1-5; D is possibly TRBD1 (6 bases). The CDR3 spans 14 residues. Trimming removed 8 bases at V and 4 bases at J, with 15 bases between. Germline loops: CDR1 MNHEY, CDR2 SMNVEV (reference sequence). CDR3 nucleotide sequence: TGTGCCAGCTCACCCTTCAGGGGAAATCAGCCCCAGCATTTT. Protein: CASSPFRGNQPQHF.

The chain has TRBV7-9 and TRBJ1-3; tentatively, D is TRBD1 (6 bases). This CDR3 comprises 16 residues. V was trimmed by 5 bases and J by 4 bases, leaving 18 bases between them. CDR1 and CDR2 from the germline V gene are SEHNR and FQNEAQ (reference sequence). The CDR3 loop reads CASSRGGAAVGNTIYF. The CDR3 DNA reads as TGTGCCAGCAGCCGAGGGGGGGCTGCGGTGGGAAACACCATATATTTT.

This clonotype was detected many times. The chain combines TRBV12-3 or TRBV12-4 with TRBJ2-5, with 11 bases fitting TRBD2. V was pared by 2 bases and J by 2 bases, with 4 bases of the junction left unmatched. The CDR3 is made up of 16 amino acids. The CDR3 nucleotides read TGTGCCAGCAGTTTATTTCTAGCGGGGGGACAAGAGACCCAGTACTTC. Its protein is CASSLFLAGGQETQYF.

This clonotype has just a few counts. V usage is TRBV4-1 and J usage is TRBJ2-7; possibly TRBD1 for D (5 bases). Trimming took 6 bases from V and 0 from J, leaving 12 bases between them. Germline lookup yields CDR1 MGHRA and CDR2 YSYEKL. The CDR3 covers 14 residues. This chain's CDR3 is CASSSAGNSYEQYF. CDR3 DNA: TGCGCCAGCAGTTCCGCAGGGAACTCCTACGAGCAGTACTTC.

This clonotype was detected only a few times. The rearrangement links TRBV20-1 to TRBJ2-7; 8 bases fit TRBD2. Germline V gives CDR1 DFQATT, CDR2 SNEGSKA (reference sequence). This CDR3 contains 13 residues. Germline trimming cut 3 bases from V and 6 bases from J; bases unmatched to any gene: 7. The CDR3 protein is CSAREREYLEQYF. Written as DNA, the CDR3 is TGCAGTGCTAGGGAGCGGGAGTATCTCGAGCAGTACTTC.

The sample holds many counts of this clonotype. The V call is TRBV9, the J call TRBJ1-1; D might be TRBD1 (6 bases). The CDR3 is 15 residues long. The germline gives CDR1 SGDLS, CDR2 YYNGEE. Trimming shortened V by 4 bases and J by 2 bases, and 15 bases separated the two germline ends. The CDR3 sequence is CASSLGTLDNTEAFF. In DNA form, the CDR3 reads TGTGCCAGCAGCTTAGGGACACTAGATAACACTGAAGCTTTCTTT.

Ten or more counts support this clonotype. The junction shows a germline mismatch at one end, possibly a read error. This sequence joins TRBV6-1 and TRBJ1-3; D call uncertain. The CDR3 is made up of 15 amino acids. The germline gives CDR1 MNHNS, CDR2 SASEGT. CDR3 residues: CASTELVVSTNTIYF. As DNA, the CDR3 is TGTGCCAGCACTGAACTAGTGGTCAGTACAAACACCATATATTTT.

This clonotype showed up many times. The CDR3 here is CASRDRGGTEAFF. The CDR3 DNA reads as TGCGCCAGCAGAGATCGGGGGGGCACTGAAGCTTTCTTT. The chain is built from TRBV5-1 and TRBJ1-1, with D perhaps TRBD1 (5 bases). The CDR3 spans 13 residues. Germline CDR1 and CDR2: SGHRS and YFSETQ. V was shortened by 5 bases and J by 4 bases, with 12 bases between the two germline ends.

The CDR3 loop is CSVGSPDAKNIQYF. The CDR3 nucleotides are TGCAGCGTTGGGTCCCCGGACGCCAAAAACATTCAGTACTTC. V is TRBV29-1 and J is TRBJ2-4; the D is unclear. V gave up 4 bases and J gave up 1 base, with 11 bases separating them. The CDR3 has 14 amino acids. The germline CDR1 and CDR2 sequences are SQVTM and ANQGSEA.

This clonotype was seen many times. The chain uses TRBV2 and TRBJ1-1; 8 nucleotides agree with TRBD1. Germline CDR1 SNHLY, CDR2 FYNNEI. J was trimmed by 0 bases and V by 10 bases; bases with no gene match: 7. The CDR3 contains 14 residues. CDR3 bases: TGTGCCACCGGACAGGGAAGGTTGAACACTGAAGCTTTCTTT. The encoded protein is CATGQGRLNTEAFF.

Ten or more counts support this clonotype. Germline and junction disagree at one end, which may indicate a read error. The chain uses TRBV18 and TRBJ2-3, with D uncertain. The germline V gene has CDR1 KGHSH and CDR2 LQKENI. The CDR3 consists of 12 residues. CDR3 in DNA: TGCGCCAGCAGCCCTAGCACAGATACGCAGTATTTT. This translates into CASSPSTDTQYF.

The chain has TRBV20-1 and TRBJ2-7, with a tentative D call TRBD2 (6 bases). CDR3 length equals 16 residues. Trimming shortened V by 2 bases and J by 0 bases, and 17 bases separated the two germline ends. Germline V gene sequence: CDR1 DFQATT, CDR2 SNEGSKA (reference sequence). The CDR3 DNA reads TGCAGTGCTAGACCCGGCGGGGTCCTAGCCTCCTACGAGCAGTACTTC. The encoded protein is CSARPGGVLASYEQYF.

This clonotype was counted many times. The chain links TRBV12-3 or TRBV12-4 to TRBJ1-2, with D perhaps matching TRBD1 (6 bases). There are 15 residues in the CDR3. With 5 bases removed from V and 0 bases from J, the gap between germline ends came to 13 bases. The CDR3 nucleotides read TGTGCCAGCAGTCCGCGGGACACCGCTAACTATGGCTACACCTTC. It specifies CASSPRDTANYGYTF.

This clonotype was recorded at least ten times. This chain joins TRBV12-3 or TRBV12-4 and TRBJ1-1, with D perhaps matching TRBD1 (5 bases). The length of the CDR3 is 12 residues. Trimming took 6 bases from V and 7 from J, leaving 12 bases between them. The CDR3 region is CASRPRQLEAFF. DNA of the CDR3: TGTGCCAGCAGACCAAGACAGCTTGAAGCTTTCTTT.

This clonotype was detected many times. The DNA for the CDR3 is TGTGCCAGCAGCTTAGCCGGCGGGACAGGGACCGAGCAGTACTTC. It is translated as CASSLAGGTGTEQYF. J is TRBJ2-7 and V is TRBV11-2, with 9 nucleotides matching TRBD1. V lost 1 base and J lost 6; bases outside the gene matches: 7. The V gene's germline CDR1 is SGHAT and CDR2 FQNNGV. This CDR3 comprises 15 residues.

At least ten counts were recorded for this clonotype. This chain connects TRBV6-2 or TRBV6-3 to TRBJ2-7; D gene uncertain. Germline V lookup: CDR1 MNHEY, CDR2 SVGEGT. The CDR3 sequence is 12 residues long. Deletions cut 5 bases from V and 1 base from J, with 6 bases between. The CDR3 spells CASSPSSYEQYF. In DNA form, the CDR3 reads TGTGCCAGCAGTCCGTCTTCCTACGAGCAGTACTTC.